These 24 T cell receptor beta chains share one sample of origin, sequenced in a study of T cell responses to AZD1222 COVID-19 vaccine. Repertoires were generated with immunoSEQ multiplex PCR, while TCRdb's copy carries only in-frame clones and drops some. This table holds 120,000 or so clones, around 90% found once. The sample consisted of peripheral blood, taken on day 0 of AZD1222 vaccination. These receptors were obtained from an adult in good health.

The V and J genes are TRBV7-2 and TRBJ1-2; TRBD1 is a possible D gene (5 bases). The V gene's germline CDR1 is SGHTA and CDR2 FQGNSA. This CDR3 region has 14 residues. V was trimmed by 6 bases and J by 8 bases, leaving 19 bases between them. This CDR3 reads CASRTGTQVVGYTF. CDR3 DNA: TGTGCCAGCAGGACCGGGACGCAGGTTGTGGGCTACACCTTC.

The rearrangement uses TRBV2 and TRBJ2-1; TRBD1 aligns across 7 bases. The CDR3 length is 15 residues. Germline CDR1 SNHLY, CDR2 FYNNEI. The V gene end was trimmed by 6 bases and the J gene end by 1 base; junction bases not matched to a gene: 6. This chain's CDR3 is CASRPRQGSYNEQFF. The CDR3 bases are TGTGCCAGCAGACCCAGACAGGGATCCTACAATGAGCAGTTCTTC.

The chain uses TRBV12-3 or TRBV12-4 and TRBJ2-7; D remains ambiguous. Trimming left V 5 bases short and J 1 base short, with 6 bases between. This CDR3 is built from 12 residues. CDR3 nucleotides: TGTGCCAGCAGTCTTGAATCCTACGAGCAGTACTTC. It yields the protein CASSLESYEQYF.

The rearrangement links TRBV11-2 to TRBJ1-5; a possible D gene is TRBD1 (5 bases). The germline V and J ends were trimmed by 2 bases and 6 bases, with 8 bases remaining between them. This CDR3 is built from 13 residues. Germline CDR1 SGHAT, CDR2 FQNNGV. CDR3 sequence: CASSLTGRQPQHF. DNA of the CDR3: TGTGCCAGCAGCTTAACAGGTCGTCAGCCCCAGCATTTT.

V usage is TRBV28 and J usage is TRBJ1-2, with unresolved D. With 7 bases removed from V and 4 bases from J, the gap between germline ends came to 10 bases. The CDR3 spans 12 residues. Per germline, CDR1 MDHEN and CDR2 SYDVKM. The CDR3 DNA is TGTGCCAGCAAGGGCAGCACCTATGGCTACACCTTC. This codes for CASKGSTYGYTF.

The chain combines TRBV11-3 with TRBJ2-3; 11 bases are a match to TRBD2. Losses at the gene ends were 5 bases for V and 5 bases for J; bases not matched to a gene: 9. The CDR3 covers 16 residues. The germline gives CDR1 SGHNT, CDR2 YENEEA. DNA of the CDR3: TGTGCCAGCAGCCGGACTAGCGGGTCGGGCGAAGATACGCAGTATTTT. Translating gives CASSRTSGSGEDTQYF. The full variable domain, in which reference TRBV11-3 and TRBJ2-3 provide the parts outside the CDR3, is EAGVVQSPRYKIIEKKQPVAFWCNPISGHNTLYWYLQNLGQGPELLIRYENEEAVDDSQLPKDRFSAERLKGVDSTLKIQPAELGDSAVYLCASSRTSGSGEDTQYFGPGTRLTVL.

This clone was picked up one time. The chain uses TRBV5-5 and TRBJ2-7, with 9 nucleotides matching TRBD1. Trimming took 4 bases from V and 3 from J; bases not matched to a gene: 8. There are 15 residues in the CDR3. CDR1 and CDR2 from the germline V gene are SGHKS and YYEKEE (reference sequence). This CDR3 reads CASSTQGAMVYEQYF. CDR3 nucleotide sequence: TGTGCCAGCAGCACACAGGGGGCTATGGTCTACGAGCAGTACTTC. The full variable domain, rest sourced from reference TRBV5-5 and TRBJ2-7, is DAGVTQSPTHLIKTRGQQVTLRCSPISGHKSVSWYQQVLGQGPQFIFQYYEKEERGRGNFPDRFSARQFPNYSSELNVNALLLGDSALYLCASSTQGAMVYEQYFGPGTRLTVT.

The chain carries TRBV3-1 (or the pseudogene TRBV3-2) and TRBJ2-2; D not certain. This CDR3 region has 15 residues. Between the trimmed V and J ends, which lost 4 bases and 7 bases, there was a span of 16 bases. CDR1 LGHDT and CDR2 YNNKEL come from the germline V gene (reference sequence). The chain's CDR3 is CASSLRAEFSGELFF. CDR3 coding DNA: TGTGCCAGCAGCCTAAGGGCAGAGTTTAGCGGGGAGCTGTTTTTT.

This clone has just one count. This chain uses TRBV10-3 with TRBJ1-5, with TRBD1 matching over 8 bases. V dropped 4 bases and J dropped 7; count of bases not matched to a gene: 3. Germline V gene sequence: CDR1 ENHRY, CDR2 SYGVKD. CDR3 length: 13 residues. The CDR3 spells CAISGTGSQPQHF. DNA of the CDR3: TGTGCCATCAGTGGGACAGGGAGCCAGCCCCAGCATTTT.

The V call is TRBV5-1, the J call TRBJ1-4; no clear D gene. Germline loops: CDR1 SGHRS, CDR2 YFSETQ. CDR3 length: 14 amino acids. Trimming shortened V by 4 bases and J by 2 bases, and 9 bases separated the two germline ends. CDR3 region: CASSQDNTNEKLFF. The CDR3 coding sequence is TGCGCCAGCAGCCAAGATAACACTAATGAAAAACTGTTTTTT.

The chain employs TRBV9 and TRBJ2-5; no reliable D call. This CDR3 contains 14 residues. Germline V CDR1 and CDR2: SGDLS, YYNGEE. Trimming took 0 bases from V and 5 from J, leaving 11 bases between them. The CDR3 loop is CASSVDGSRETQYF. The DNA of the CDR3 is TGTGCCAGCAGCGTAGATGGGTCCAGGGAGACCCAGTACTTC.

V and J are TRBV28 and TRBJ2-7, with a tentative D call TRBD1 (6 bases). Germline V gives CDR1 MDHEN, CDR2 SYDVKM. Between the trimmed V and J ends, which lost 6 bases and 1 base, there was a span of 22 bases. The CDR3 spans 17 residues. CDR3 loop: CASSYPGTRALSYEQYF. CDR3 bases: TGTGCCAGCAGCTATCCCGGGACAAGAGCGTTATCCTACGAGCAGTACTTC.

This chain joins TRBV2 and TRBJ2-7, with TRBD1 matching 10 bases. The ends lost 8 bases at V and 2 bases at J; junction bases unmatched: 15. CDR1 is SNHLY and CDR2 is FYNNEI in the germline V gene. The CDR3 totals 17 residues. The CDR3 DNA follows: TGTGCCAGCCTAGCCACACCTCCGGGACAGGGGACCTACGAGCAGTACTTC. Its translation: CASLATPPGQGTYEQYF.

In this sample, this clone turned up a few times. The chain has TRBV18 and TRBJ2-7; 10 nucleotides agree with TRBD1. Germline V gene sequence: CDR1 KGHSH, CDR2 LQKENI. CDR3 length equals 13 residues. With 9 bases clipped from V and 5 bases from J, the junction kept 7 bases outside the gene matches. CDR3: CASRQGASDEQYF. The CDR3 region has the DNA TGTGCCAGTCGACAGGGGGCATCGGACGAGCAGTACTTC.

The chain has TRBV28 and TRBJ1-6, with D hard to call. The CDR3 is 11 residues long. Germline CDR1 MDHEN, CDR2 SYDVKM. V was trimmed by 4 bases and J by 12 bases, leaving 7 bases between them. In DNA form, the CDR3 reads TGTGCCAGCAGTTCGGGCCGACCCCTCCACTTT. This encodes CASSSGRPLHF.

This clone was counted only a few times. The CDR3 DNA sequence: TGTGCCAGCAGATTGAGAGGGGAGGGCTCCTATAATTCACCCCTCCACTTT. Amino acids: CASRLRGEGSYNSPLHF. This chain links TRBV5-6 with TRBJ1-6; possible D gene TRBD1, 5 bases. V lost 5 bases, J lost 0 bases, and 15 bases lay in between. The CDR3 has 17 residues. Germline V gene data show CDR1 as SGHDT and CDR2 as YYEEEE.

This chain joins TRBV19 and TRBJ1-3; D is uncertain. Looked up from germline, CDR1 is LNHDA and CDR2 is SQIVND (reference sequence). V was shortened by 3 bases and J by 2 bases, with 8 bases between the two germline ends. The CDR3 runs 14 residues. The CDR3 coding sequence is TGTGCCAGTAGTATGGGGTTACCTGGAAACACCATATATTTT. This sequence encodes CASSMGLPGNTIYF.

CDR3 DNA sequence: TGTGCCAGCAGCCCTCTTCAGGGGAGAGGGATCTACGAGCAGTACTTC. Amino acids: CASSPLQGRGIYEQYF. The genes are TRBV7-6 and TRBJ2-7, with TRBD1 as a possible D gene (6 bases). The CDR3 is 16 residues long. Between the trimmed V and J ends, which lost 5 bases and 3 bases, there was a span of 20 bases. In germline, CDR1 is SGHVS, CDR2 FNYEAQ.

The chain links TRBV10-3 to TRBJ2-7; TRBD2 agrees at 13 bases. CDR3 length: 14 amino acids. CDR1 ENHRY and CDR2 SYGVKD come from the germline V gene. Trimming cost V 4 bases and J 5 bases; bases outside gene matches: 2. The CDR3 DNA follows: TGTGCCATCAGTGTCGGGACTAGCGGGGACGAGCAGTACTTC. The encoded protein is CAISVGTSGDEQYF.

This clone was seen a few times. The rearrangement links TRBV3-1 (or the pseudogene TRBV3-2) to TRBJ1-1; TRBD1 matches at 12 bases. With 3 bases clipped from V and 4 bases from J, the junction kept 6 bases outside the gene matches. CDR1 LGHDT and CDR2 YNNKEL come from the germline V gene (reference sequence). This CDR3 region has 16 residues. The CDR3 spells CASSQRDRGPGTEAFF. The CDR3 DNA reads TGTGCCAGCAGCCAGAGGGACAGGGGGCCGGGCACTGAAGCTTTCTTT.

The chain employs TRBV6-5 and TRBJ2-7; no firm D call. The V end lost 0 bases, the J end lost 7 bases, and 19 bases lay between the germline ends. In germline, CDR1 is MNHEY, CDR2 SVGAGI. There are 16 residues in the CDR3. The CDR3 DNA sequence: TGTGCCAGCAGTTACTCGATATGGAGCCTGGGTGGGGAGCAGTACTTC. Translation: CASSYSIWSLGGEQYF.

J is TRBJ2-3 and V is TRBV28, with 9 bases lining up with TRBD1. The germline V gene encodes CDR1 MDHEN and CDR2 SYDVKM. The CDR3 covers 15 residues. V was clipped by 5 bases and J by 9 bases; unmatched bases: 12. The CDR3 is CASSPTGTGSRTQYF. DNA for the CDR3: TGTGCCAGCAGTCCCACCGGGACAGGGTCGCGAACGCAGTATTTT.

The CDR3 DNA sequence: TGTGCCAGCAGCCAAGATTTGGGGCTTCGGGGTAAGGGCTACACCTTC. Translating gives CASSQDLGLRGKGYTF. The J gene is TRBJ1-2, the V gene TRBV4-2, with D tentatively TRBD1 (5 bases). Germline CDR1 and CDR2: LGHNA and YNFKEQ. There are 16 residues in the CDR3. The germline V and J ends were trimmed by 0 bases and 8 bases, with 19 bases remaining between them.

This clone was observed a handful of times. This rearrangement joins TRBV21-1 to TRBJ1-1. TRBV21-1 is recorded as a pseudogene. The CDR3 sequence is 20 residues long. CDR3 in amino acids: CASSKAGPGEGTPRNTEAFF. CDR3 DNA: TGTGCCAGCAGCAAAGCGGGTCCGGGAGAGGGGACCCCACGGAACACTGAAGCTTTCTTT.